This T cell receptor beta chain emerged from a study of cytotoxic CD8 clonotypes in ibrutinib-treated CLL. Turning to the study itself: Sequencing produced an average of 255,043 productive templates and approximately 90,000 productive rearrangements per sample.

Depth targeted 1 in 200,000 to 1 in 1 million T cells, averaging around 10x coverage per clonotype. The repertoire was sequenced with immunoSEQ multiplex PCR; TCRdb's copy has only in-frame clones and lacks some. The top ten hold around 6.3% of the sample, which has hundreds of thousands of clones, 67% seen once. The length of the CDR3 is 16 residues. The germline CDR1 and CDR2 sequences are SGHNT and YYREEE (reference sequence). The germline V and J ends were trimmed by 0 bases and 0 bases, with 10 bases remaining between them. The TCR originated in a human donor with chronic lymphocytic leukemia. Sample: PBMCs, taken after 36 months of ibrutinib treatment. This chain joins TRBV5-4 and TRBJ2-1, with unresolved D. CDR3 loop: CASSLAASFSYNEQFF. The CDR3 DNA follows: TGTGCCAGCAGCTTGGCAGCTTCCTTCTCCTACAATGAGCAGTTCTTC.